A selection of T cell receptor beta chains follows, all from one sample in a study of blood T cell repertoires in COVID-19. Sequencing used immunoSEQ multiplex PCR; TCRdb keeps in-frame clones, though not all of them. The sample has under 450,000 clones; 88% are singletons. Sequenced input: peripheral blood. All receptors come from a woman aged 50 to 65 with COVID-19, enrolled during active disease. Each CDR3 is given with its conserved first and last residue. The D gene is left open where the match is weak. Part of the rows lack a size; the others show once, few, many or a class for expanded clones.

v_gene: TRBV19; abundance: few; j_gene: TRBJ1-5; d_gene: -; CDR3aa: CASSRTSSNQPQHF; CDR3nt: TGTGCCAGTAGTCGGACATCGAGCAATCAGCCCCAGCATTTT
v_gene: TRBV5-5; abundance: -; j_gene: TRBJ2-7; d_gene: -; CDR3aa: CASSFLRVRAYEQYF; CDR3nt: TGTGCCAGCAGCTTCCTCAGGGTTCGGGCCTACGAGCAGTACTTC
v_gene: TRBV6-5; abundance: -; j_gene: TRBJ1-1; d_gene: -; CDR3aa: CASSPLGARTEAFF; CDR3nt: TGTGCCAGCAGTCCCCTGGGGGCCCGAACTGAAGCTTTCTTT
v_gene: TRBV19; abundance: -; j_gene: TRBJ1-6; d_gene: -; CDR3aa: CASSPGPRESPLHF; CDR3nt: TGTGCCAGTAGTCCCGGGCCGCGGGAGTCACCCCTCCACTTT
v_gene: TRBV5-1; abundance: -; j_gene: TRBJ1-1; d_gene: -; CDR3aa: CASSLGFGDTEAFF; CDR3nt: TGCGCCAGCAGCTTGGGATTCGGGGACACTGAAGCTTTCTTT
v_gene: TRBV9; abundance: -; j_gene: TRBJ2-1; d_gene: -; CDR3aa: CASSVESLIFDEQFF; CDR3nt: TGTGCCAGCAGCGTAGAGAGTTTGATATTTGATGAGCAGTTCTTC
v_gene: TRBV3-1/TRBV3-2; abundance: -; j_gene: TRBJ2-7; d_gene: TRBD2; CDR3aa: CASSKTGGTTEQYF; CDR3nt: TGTGCCAGCAGCAAGACCGGGGGGACTACCGAGCAGTACTTC
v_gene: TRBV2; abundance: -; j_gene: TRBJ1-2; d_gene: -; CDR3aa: CASSVGGDGCTF; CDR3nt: TGTGCCAGCAGTGTGGGGGGGGACGGGTGCACCTTC
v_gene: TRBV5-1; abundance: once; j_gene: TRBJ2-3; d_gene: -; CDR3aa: CASSPSAGAPADTQYF; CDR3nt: TGCGCCAGCAGCCCCTCGGCGGGGGCGCCCGCAGATACGCAGTATTTT
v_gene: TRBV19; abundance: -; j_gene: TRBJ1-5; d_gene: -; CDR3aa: CASSIEARPQHF; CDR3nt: TGTGCCAGTAGTATTGAGGCTCGGCCCCAGCATTTT
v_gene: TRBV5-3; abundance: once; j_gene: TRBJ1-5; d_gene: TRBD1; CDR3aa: CARSPGTGGAPGQPQHF; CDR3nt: TGTGCCAGAAGCCCCGGGACAGGGGGCGCCCCGGGGCAGCCCCAGCATTTT
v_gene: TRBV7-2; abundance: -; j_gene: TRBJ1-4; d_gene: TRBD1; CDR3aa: CASSRMRTGVSKLFF; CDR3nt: TGTGCCAGCAGCAGGATGCGGACAGGGGTTTCAAAACTGTTTTTT
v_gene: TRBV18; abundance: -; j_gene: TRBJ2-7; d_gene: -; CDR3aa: CASSQTPGTSRRSYEQYF; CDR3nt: TGTGCCAGCTCGCAGACCCCTGGGACTTCTCGGAGGTCCTACGAGCAGTACTTC
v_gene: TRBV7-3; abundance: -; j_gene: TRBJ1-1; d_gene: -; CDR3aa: CASSLAREGEAFF; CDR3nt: TGTGCCAGCAGCTTAGCCAGGGAAGGGGAAGCTTTCTTT
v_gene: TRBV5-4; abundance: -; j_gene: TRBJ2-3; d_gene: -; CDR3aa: CASSLGEGGADTQYF; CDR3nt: TGTGCCAGCAGCTTGGGGGAGGGGGGAGCAGATACGCAGTATTTT
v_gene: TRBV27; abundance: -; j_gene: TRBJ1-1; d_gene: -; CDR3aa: CASKGGSFTEAFF; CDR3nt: TGTGCCAGCAAAGGGGGTTCCTTCACTGAAGCTTTCTTT